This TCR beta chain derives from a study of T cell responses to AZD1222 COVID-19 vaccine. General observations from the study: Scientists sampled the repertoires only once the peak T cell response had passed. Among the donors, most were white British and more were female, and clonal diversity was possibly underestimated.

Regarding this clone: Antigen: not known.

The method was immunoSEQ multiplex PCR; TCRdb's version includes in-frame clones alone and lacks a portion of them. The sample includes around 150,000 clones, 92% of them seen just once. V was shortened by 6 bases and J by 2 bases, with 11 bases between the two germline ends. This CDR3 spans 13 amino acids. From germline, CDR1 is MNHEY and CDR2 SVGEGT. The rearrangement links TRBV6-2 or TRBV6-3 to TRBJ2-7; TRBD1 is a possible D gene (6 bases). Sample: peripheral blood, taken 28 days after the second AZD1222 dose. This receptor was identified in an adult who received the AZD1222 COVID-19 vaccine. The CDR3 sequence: CASSPGVTYEQYF. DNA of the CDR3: TGTGCCAGCAGCCCAGGGGTCACCTACGAGCAGTACTTC.